This T cell receptor (beta chain) derives from a study of blood T cell repertoires in COVID-19. Study information: Samples taken during acute and convalescent COVID-19 were collected in the United States, Italy and Spain. Sample material is recorded as cDNA or gDNA derived from T cells, B-cell-depleted T cells, or PBMCs.

The CDR3 sequence is 14 residues long. V was shortened by 2 bases and J by 1 base, with 8 bases between the two germline ends. Germline assignment: CDR1 SGHAT and CDR2 FQNNGV. Authors' analysis steps: Counts of nucleated cells, estimated from reference gene primer amplification, were obtained. Method: immunoSEQ multiplex PCR; TCRdb's copy keeps in-frame clones and lacks some. Clone size and the V and J calls come from that table; the DNA yielded D and trimming. The data hold over 45,000 clones, with more than 75% observed a single time. This sequence originates from a man aged 45-60 years with active COVID-19. This chain uses TRBV11-2 with TRBJ1-1; tentative D call: TRBD1 (5 bases). Sequencing was performed on peripheral blood. The CDR3 coding sequence is TGTGCCAGCAGCTTAATTGACAGGAACACTGAAGCTTTCTTT. The encoded protein is CASSLIDRNTEAFF.